This TCR beta chain was sequenced during a study of cytomegalovirus exposure and HLA in healthy donors. Study observations and caveats: A missense variant in DCLRE1C was later tied to TCR beta V- and J-gene trimming.

Primers included in the PCR were 60 Vbeta and 13 Jbeta primers. Clones were read by immunoSEQ multiplex PCR, and TCRdb kept only the in-frame ones, dropping some. The repertoire holds under 150,000 clones, with about 72% as singletons. CDR1 is SNHLY, CDR2 FYNNEI, per germline. The CDR3 has 16 residues. V was pared by 1 base and J by 4 bases, with 16 bases between. Remarks on this clone: The target antigen is unknown.

This TCR derives from a man in his fifties or sixties in good health and CMV-seronegative. The chain couples TRBV2 to TRBJ1-1; weak D call: TRBD1 (6 bases). The sequencing input was PBMCs. Here the CDR3 reads CASSEGTVRLGTEAFF. The CDR3 DNA reads TGTGCCAGCAGTGAAGGGACAGTTCGGCTTGGCACTGAAGCTTTCTTT.